This TCR beta chain came from a study of blood T cell repertoires in COVID-19. Overall study context: Sites in the United States, Italy and Spain provided acute and convalescent COVID-19 samples. In each case, the material was cDNA or gDNA derived from T cells, B-cell-depleted T cells, or PBMCs.

Profiling relied on immunoSEQ multiplex PCR, and the TCRdb table lists in-frame clones only, not all of them. Seen here are 89,000 or so clones, around 85% observed once, and the top ten hold around an eighth. With V trimmed by 6 bases and J by 5 bases, 8 bases remained unmatched. The V gene's germline CDR1 is MNHEY and CDR2 SMNVEV (reference sequence). The CDR3 totals 16 residues. Sequenced input: peripheral blood. The source is a human donor in a cohort sampled during active COVID-19. The J gene is TRBJ1-5, the V gene TRBV27; 12 nucleotides line up with TRBD1. Here the CDR3 reads CASSHSGQGADQPQHF. CDR3 nucleotide sequence: TGTGCCAGCAGCCACTCGGGACAGGGGGCGGATCAGCCCCAGCATTTT.